This T cell receptor beta chain was captured in a study of T-cell memory formation after mild COVID-19. Across the whole study: Largely, TCR clusters stayed within a single donor.

Findings and limits, study-wide: Contracting clones, day 15 to 85, had balanced CD4/CD8, and later expanders favored CD4+. Mostly located in CM and EM were contracting CD4+ clones, with contracting CD8+ clones located in EMRA. A subset of responding clones appeared in pre-infection memory, suggesting cross-reactive memory joined.

Trimming pared 1 base from V and 5 bases from J, leaving 15 bases between. Germline lookup yields CDR1 MGHRA and CDR2 YSYEKL. This CDR3 spans 16 amino acids. TCRdb independently ran MiXCR on the 5' RACE reads; one entry per CDR3 protein. The data show about 90,000 distinct CDR3 sequences, with roughly 16% seen just once and under 45% held by the top ten. To note about this clonotype: The antigen is not known.

The J gene is TRBJ2-1, the V gene TRBV4-1; D ambiguous. The sequenced material came from PBMCs or a T cell subset sorted from them (not recorded which). This sequence originates from a man between 18 and 29 years old who had mild COVID-19 (a few samples of this study predate the infection). Cell type and time point are not known. The CDR3 loop reads CASSQVELSSDNEQFF. Written as DNA, the CDR3 is TGCGCCAGCAGCCAAGTCGAACTCTCATCGGACAATGAGCAGTTCTTC.